This T cell receptor (beta chain) comes out of a study of sequential checkpoint blockade in melanoma. Study information: Maintenance nivolumab came after either treatment sequence. TCRβ was sequenced from DNA of 90 to 95 pretreatment tumors. Notes on the study in general: In arm A, pretreatment tumor clonality was associated with response.

Turning to this clone: Its antigen is as yet unknown.

As to treatment: randomized to nivolumab then ipilimumab (arm A) or the reverse (arm B). DNA-damaging chemotherapy had not been given to any patient beforehand. Unmatched junction bases numbered 13, after V lost 10 bases and J lost 2 bases. This CDR3 is 17 amino acids long. CDR1 is SGDLS, CDR2 YYNGEE, per germline. TCRdb's copy holds only in-frame clones and misses some; the assay was immunoSEQ multiplex PCR. The repertoire holds about 6,300 clones, with about 19% as singletons. The receptor's source is a human donor with melanoma. This specimen was tumor tissue (inferred from file names), taken from a patient given nivolumab and ipilimumab in sequence. The chain links TRBV9 to TRBJ2-3, with 13 nucleotides matching TRBD2. The CDR3 here is CAGRGLAGLAATDTQYF. The DNA for the CDR3 is TGTGCCGGACGGGGACTAGCGGGGCTAGCGGCCACAGATACGCAGTATTTT.